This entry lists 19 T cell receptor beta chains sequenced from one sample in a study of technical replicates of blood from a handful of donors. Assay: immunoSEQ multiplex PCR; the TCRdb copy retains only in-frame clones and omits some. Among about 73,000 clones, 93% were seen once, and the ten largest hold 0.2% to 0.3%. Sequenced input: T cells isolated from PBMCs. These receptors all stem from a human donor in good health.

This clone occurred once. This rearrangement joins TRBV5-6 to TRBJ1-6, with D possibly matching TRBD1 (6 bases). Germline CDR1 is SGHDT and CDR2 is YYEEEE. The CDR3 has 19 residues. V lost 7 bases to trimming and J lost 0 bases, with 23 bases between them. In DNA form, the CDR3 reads TGTGCCAGCTCGAGCTTGCTGGAAGGACAGCGCTCCTATAATTCACCCCTCCACTTT. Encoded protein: CASSSLLEGQRSYNSPLHF.

CDR3 nucleotide sequence: TGTGCCAGTAGCGGGGACAGGGATGACGAGCAGTACTTC. As protein: CASSGDRDDEQYF. J is TRBJ2-7 and V is TRBV19; 9 nucleotides line up with TRBD1. Losses at the gene ends were 6 bases for V and 5 bases for J; bases not matched to a gene: 5. Germline V gene data show CDR1 as LNHDA and CDR2 as SQIVND (reference sequence). The CDR3 runs 13 residues.

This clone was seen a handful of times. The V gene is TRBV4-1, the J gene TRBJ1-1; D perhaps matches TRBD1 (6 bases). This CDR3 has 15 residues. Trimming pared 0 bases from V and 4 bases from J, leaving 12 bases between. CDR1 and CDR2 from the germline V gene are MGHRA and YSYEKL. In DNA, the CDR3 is TGCGCCAGCAGCCAAGATGACAGGCAGGGCACTGAAGCTTTCTTT. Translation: CASSQDDRQGTEAFF.

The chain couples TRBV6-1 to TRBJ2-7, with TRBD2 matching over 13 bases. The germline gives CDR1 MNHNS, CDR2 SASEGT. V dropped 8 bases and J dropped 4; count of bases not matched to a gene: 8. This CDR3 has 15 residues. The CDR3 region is CASYGTSGIGYEQYF. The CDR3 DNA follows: TGTGCCAGCTACGGGACTAGCGGGATAGGGTACGAGCAGTACTTC.

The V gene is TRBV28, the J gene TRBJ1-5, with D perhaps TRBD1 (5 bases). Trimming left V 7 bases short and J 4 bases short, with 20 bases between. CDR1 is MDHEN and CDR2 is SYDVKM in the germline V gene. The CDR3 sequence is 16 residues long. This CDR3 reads CASIEGPYGGNQPQHF. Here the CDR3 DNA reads TGTGCCAGCATAGAGGGACCCTACGGGGGGAATCAGCCCCAGCATTTT. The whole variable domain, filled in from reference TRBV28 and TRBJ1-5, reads DVKVTQSSRYLVKRTGEKVFLECVQDMDHENMFWYRQDPGLGLRLIYFSYDVKMKEKGDIPEGYSVSREKKERFSLILESASTNQTSMYLCASIEGPYGGNQPQHFGDGTRLSIL.

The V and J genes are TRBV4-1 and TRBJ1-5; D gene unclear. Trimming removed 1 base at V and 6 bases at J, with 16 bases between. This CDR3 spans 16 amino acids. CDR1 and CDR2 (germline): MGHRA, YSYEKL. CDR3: CASSQVAPPPSQPQHF. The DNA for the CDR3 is TGCGCCAGCAGCCAAGTAGCGCCTCCCCCCTCTCAGCCCCAGCATTTT.

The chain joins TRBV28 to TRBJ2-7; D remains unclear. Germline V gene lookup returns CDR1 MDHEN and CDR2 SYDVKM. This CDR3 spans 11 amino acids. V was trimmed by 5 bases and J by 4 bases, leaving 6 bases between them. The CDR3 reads CASSRGYEQYF. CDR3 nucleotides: TGTGCCAGCAGTCGCGGATACGAGCAGTACTTC.

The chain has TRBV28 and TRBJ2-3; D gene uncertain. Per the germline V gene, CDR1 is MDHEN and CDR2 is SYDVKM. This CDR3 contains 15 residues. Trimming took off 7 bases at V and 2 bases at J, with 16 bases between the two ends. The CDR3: CASISPLVPTDTQYF. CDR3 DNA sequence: TGTGCCAGCATATCGCCCCTAGTCCCCACAGATACGCAGTATTTT.

The DNA of the CDR3 is TGTGCCAGCAGCTTTCCGAAGGGGTCACATGCAGATACGCAGTATTTT. Translating it yields CASSFPKGSHADTQYF. V is TRBV11-3 and J is TRBJ2-3, with a possible D match to TRBD1 (5 bases). Germline-derived CDR1 and CDR2 are SGHNT and YENEEA. This CDR3 spans 16 amino acids. The V end was cut by 3 bases, the J end by 4 bases, with 17 bases between. The full variable domain, in which reference TRBV11-3 and TRBJ2-3 provide the parts outside the CDR3, is EAGVVQSPRYKIIEKKQPVAFWCNPISGHNTLYWYLQNLGQGPELLIRYENEEAVDDSQLPKDRFSAERLKGVDSTLKIQPAELGDSAVYLCASSFPKGSHADTQYFGPGTRLTVL.

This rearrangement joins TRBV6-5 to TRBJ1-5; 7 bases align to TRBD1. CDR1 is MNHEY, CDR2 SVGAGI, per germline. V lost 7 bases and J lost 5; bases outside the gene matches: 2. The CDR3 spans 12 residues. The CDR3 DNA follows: TGTGCCAGCAACACAGGGGATCAGCCCCAGCATTTT. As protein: CASNTGDQPQHF.

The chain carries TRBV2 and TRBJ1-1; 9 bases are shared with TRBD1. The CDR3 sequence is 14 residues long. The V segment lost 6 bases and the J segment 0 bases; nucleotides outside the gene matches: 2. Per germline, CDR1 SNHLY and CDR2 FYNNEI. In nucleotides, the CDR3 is TGTGCCAGCAGGGACAGGGGCATGAACACTGAAGCTTTCTTT. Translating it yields CASRDRGMNTEAFF.

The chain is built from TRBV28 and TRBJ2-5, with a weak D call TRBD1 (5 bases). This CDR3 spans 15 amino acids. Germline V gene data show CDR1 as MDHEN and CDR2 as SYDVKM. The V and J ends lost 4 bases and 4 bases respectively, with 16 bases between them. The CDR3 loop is CASSSGPNRRETQYF. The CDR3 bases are TGTGCCAGCAGTTCCGGGCCCAACAGGCGAGAGACCCAGTACTTC.

CDR3 DNA: TGTGCCAGCAGCGAAATTAACAGGGAAACTAATCGTGGCTACACCTTC. Protein product: CASSEINRETNRGYTF. V gene TRBV5-6 combines with J gene TRBJ1-2; TRBD1 is a possible D gene (6 bases). CDR1 SGHDT and CDR2 YYEEEE come from the germline V gene. This CDR3 has 16 amino acids. The V gene lost 4 bases and the J gene lost 7 bases, with 23 bases spanning the gap.

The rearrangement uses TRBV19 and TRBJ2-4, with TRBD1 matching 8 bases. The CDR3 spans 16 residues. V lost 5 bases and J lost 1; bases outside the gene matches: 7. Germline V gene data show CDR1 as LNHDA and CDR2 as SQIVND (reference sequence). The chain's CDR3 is CASSANRGKAKNIQYF. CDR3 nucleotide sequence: TGTGCCAGTAGTGCTAACAGGGGGAAGGCCAAAAACATTCAGTACTTC.

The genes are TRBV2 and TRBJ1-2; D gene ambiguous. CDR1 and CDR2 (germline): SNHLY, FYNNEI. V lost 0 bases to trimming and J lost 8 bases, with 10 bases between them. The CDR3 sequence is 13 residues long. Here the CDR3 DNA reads TGTGCCAGCAGTGAAGCGCTTACGGTGGGCTACACCTTC. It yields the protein CASSEALTVGYTF.

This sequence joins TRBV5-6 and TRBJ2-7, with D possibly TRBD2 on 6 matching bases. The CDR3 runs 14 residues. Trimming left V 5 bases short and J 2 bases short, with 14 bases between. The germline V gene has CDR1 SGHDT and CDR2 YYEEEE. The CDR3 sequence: CASRGRGATYEQYF. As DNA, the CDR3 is TGTGCCAGCAGAGGACGCGGGGCCACCTACGAGCAGTACTTC.

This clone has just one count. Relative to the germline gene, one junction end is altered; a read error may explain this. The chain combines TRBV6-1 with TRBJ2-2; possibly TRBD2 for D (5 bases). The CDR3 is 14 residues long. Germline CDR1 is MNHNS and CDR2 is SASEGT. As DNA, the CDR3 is TGTGCCACGCTAGTGACGGGGAACCCCGGGGAGCTGTTTTTT. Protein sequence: CATLVTGNPGELFF.

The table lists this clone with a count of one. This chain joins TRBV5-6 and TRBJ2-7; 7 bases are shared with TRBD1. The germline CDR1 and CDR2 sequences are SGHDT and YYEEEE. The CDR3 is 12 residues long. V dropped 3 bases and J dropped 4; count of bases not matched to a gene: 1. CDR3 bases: TGTGCCAGCAGCTCACAGGGGTACGAGCAGTACTTC. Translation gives CASSSQGYEQYF.

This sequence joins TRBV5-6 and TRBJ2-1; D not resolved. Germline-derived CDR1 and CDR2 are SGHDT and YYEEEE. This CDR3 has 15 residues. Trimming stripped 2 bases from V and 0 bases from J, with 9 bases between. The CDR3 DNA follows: TGTGCCAGCAGCTTTGTCCAGGTCTCCTACAATGAGCAGTTCTTC. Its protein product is CASSFVQVSYNEQFF. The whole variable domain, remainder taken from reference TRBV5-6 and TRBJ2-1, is DAGVTQSPTHLIKTRGQQVTLRCSPKSGHDTVSWYQQALGQGPQFIFQYYEEEERQRGNFPDRFSGHQFPNYSSELNVNALLLGDSALYLCASSFVQVSYNEQFFGPGTRLTVL.